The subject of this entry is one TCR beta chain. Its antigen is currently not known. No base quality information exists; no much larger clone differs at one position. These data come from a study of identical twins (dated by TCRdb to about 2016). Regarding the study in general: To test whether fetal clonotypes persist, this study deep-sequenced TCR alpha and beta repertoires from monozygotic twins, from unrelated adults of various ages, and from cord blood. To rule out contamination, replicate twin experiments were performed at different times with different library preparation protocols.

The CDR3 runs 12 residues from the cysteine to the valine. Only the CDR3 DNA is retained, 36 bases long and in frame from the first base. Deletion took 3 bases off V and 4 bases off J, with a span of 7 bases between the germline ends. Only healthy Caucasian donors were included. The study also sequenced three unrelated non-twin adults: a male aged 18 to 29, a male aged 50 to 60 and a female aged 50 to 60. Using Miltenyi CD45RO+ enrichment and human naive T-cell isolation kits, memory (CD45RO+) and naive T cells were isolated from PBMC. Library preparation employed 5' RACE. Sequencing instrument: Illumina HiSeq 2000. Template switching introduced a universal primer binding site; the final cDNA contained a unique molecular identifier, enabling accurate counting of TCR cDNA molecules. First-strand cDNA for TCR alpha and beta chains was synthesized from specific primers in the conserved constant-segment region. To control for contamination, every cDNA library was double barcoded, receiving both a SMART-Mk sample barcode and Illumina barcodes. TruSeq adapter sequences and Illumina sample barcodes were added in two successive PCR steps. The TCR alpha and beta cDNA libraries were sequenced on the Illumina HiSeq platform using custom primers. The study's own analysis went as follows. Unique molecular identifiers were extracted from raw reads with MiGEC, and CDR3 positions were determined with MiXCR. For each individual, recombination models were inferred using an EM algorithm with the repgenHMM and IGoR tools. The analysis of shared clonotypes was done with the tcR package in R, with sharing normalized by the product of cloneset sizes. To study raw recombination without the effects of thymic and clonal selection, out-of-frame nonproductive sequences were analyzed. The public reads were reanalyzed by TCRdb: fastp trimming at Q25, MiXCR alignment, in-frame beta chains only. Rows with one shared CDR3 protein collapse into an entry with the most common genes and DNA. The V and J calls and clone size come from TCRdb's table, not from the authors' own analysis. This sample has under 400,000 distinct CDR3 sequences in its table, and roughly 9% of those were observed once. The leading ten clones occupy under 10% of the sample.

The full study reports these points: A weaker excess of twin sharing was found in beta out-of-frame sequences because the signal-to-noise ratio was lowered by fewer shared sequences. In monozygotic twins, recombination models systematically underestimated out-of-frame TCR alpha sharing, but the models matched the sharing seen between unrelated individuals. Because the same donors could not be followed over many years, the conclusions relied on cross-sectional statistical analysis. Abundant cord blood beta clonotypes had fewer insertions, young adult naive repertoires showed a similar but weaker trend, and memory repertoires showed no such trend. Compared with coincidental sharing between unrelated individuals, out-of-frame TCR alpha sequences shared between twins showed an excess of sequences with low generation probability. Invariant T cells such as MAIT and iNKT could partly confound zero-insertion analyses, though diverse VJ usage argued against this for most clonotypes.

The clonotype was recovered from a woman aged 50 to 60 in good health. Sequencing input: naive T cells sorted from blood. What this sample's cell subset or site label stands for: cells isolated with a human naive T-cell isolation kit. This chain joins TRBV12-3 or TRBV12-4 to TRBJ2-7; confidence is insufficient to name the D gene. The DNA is TGTGCCAGCAGTTTCCCAGGTTACGAGCAGTACGTC. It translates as CASSFPGYEQYV.